This TCR beta chain is from a study of control samples from healthy donors and cancer patients. CDR1 is KGHSH and CDR2 is LQKENI in the germline V gene. V was pared by 6 bases and J by 5 bases, with 9 bases of the junction left unmatched. The CDR3 sequence is 14 residues long. TCRdb keeps only in-frame clones here, not all; method: immunoSEQ multiplex PCR. The data show roughly 180,000 clones, 80% to 95% seen once. The sample comprised blood. The receptor was derived from a woman in her fifties or sixties in good health. The rearrangement links TRBV18 to TRBJ1-1, with 7 nucleotides matching TRBD1. The CDR3 bases are TGTGCCAGCTCCCCAGGGGGTTCAGGGACTGAAGCTTTCTTT. Translation gives CASSPGGSGTEAFF.